The source of this TCR beta chain is a study of OX40 agonist ivuxolimab in advanced cancers. At the level of the study: An anti-OX40 (CD134) antibody with agonistic activity, ivuxolimab, was administered to patients. Intravenous ivuxolimab was administered to patients every 2 weeks at 0.01 to 10 mg/kg.

Only in-frame clones appear in the TCRdb table, and some are missing; sequencing was by immunoSEQ multiplex PCR. Of more than 55,000 clones in the sample, about nine tenths were seen once. For this clone: The antigen is undetermined.

Overall study results and limits: On average, a greater number of expanded clones characterised CD8+ T cells relative to CD4+. The study found among the lowest clonal expansion in partial responders at 0.1-3.0 mg/kg.

The CDR3 loop spans 14 amino acids. Between the trimmed V and J ends, which lost 5 bases and 4 bases, there was a span of 9 bases. From germline, CDR1 is SGHVS and CDR2 FNYEAQ. Specimen: CD4+ or CD8+ T cells sorted from blood, collected in a trial of the OX40 agonist ivuxolimab. The chain carries TRBV7-6 and TRBJ2-6; D remains ambiguous. The TCR was taken from an adult with an advanced solid tumor such as melanoma, head and neck, liver or kidney cancer. DNA for the CDR3: TGTGCCAGCAGCGCGACGGCCGGGGCCAACGTCCTGACTTTC. Protein sequence: CASSATAGANVLTF.